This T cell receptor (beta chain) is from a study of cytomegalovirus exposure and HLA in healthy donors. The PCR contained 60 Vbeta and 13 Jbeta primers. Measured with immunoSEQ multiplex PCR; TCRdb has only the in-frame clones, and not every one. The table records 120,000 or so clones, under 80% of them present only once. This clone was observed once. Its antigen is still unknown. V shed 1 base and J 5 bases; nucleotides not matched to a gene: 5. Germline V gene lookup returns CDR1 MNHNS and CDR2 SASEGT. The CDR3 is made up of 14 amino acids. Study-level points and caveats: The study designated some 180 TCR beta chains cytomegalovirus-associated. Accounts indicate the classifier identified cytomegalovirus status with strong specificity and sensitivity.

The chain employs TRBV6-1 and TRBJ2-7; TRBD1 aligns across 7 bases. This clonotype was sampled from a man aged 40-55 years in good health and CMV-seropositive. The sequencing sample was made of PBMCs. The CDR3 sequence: CASSEDRGRDEQYF. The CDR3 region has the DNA TGTGCCAGCAGTGAAGACAGGGGTAGGGACGAGCAGTACTTC.